The 14 T cell receptor beta chains listed next were all sequenced from one sample in a study of T cells in Graves' hyperthyroidism and ophthalmopathy. TCR beta CDR3 regions were amplified from RNA transcripts. First-round RT-PCR with HTBI primers amplified the TCR CDR3 region. TCRdb re-called the multiplex PCR reads through MiXCR, storing one row per CDR3 protein. The table lists approximately 350,000 distinct CDR3 sequences, approximately 14% of them singletons, with roughly 20% in the top ten. What was sequenced was blood. Receptors were obtained from a woman aged 55-75 years with Graves' ophthalmopathy.

Ten or more counts support this clonotype. The chain combines TRBV7-3 with TRBJ2-7, with TRBD2 matching 7 bases. J gave up 3 bases and V 2 bases, and 7 bases lay outside the gene matches. The CDR3 totals 15 residues. Per germline, CDR1 SGHTA and CDR2 FQGTGA. The CDR3 DNA reads TGTGCCAGCAGCTTATCCCCGGGAGGCGTCTACGAGCAGTACTTC. This codes for CASSLSPGGVYEQYF.

The chain joins TRBV7-9 to TRBJ2-5; D remains ambiguous. The CDR3 is 15 amino acids. Per germline, CDR1 SEHNR and CDR2 FQNEAQ (reference sequence). Between the trimmed V and J ends, which lost 5 bases and 4 bases, there was a span of 17 bases. As DNA, the CDR3 is TGTGCCAGCAGCCCTGTAGGAGTTAGCCGAGAGACCCAGTACTTC. Translating it yields CASSPVGVSRETQYF.

The sample holds many counts of this clonotype. The chain carries TRBV30 and TRBJ2-5, with a possible D match to TRBD1 (6 bases). V dropped 2 bases and J dropped 1 base, with 14 bases sitting between them. This CDR3 contains 15 residues. Germline V gives CDR1 GTSNPN, CDR2 SVGIG (reference sequence). CDR3 nucleotides: TGTGCCTGGAGTATAGGGGGACGGGGCCAAGAGACCCAGTACTTC. Its protein is CAWSIGGRGQETQYF.

This clonotype has just a few counts. The CDR3 DNA is TGTGCCAGCAGTTTAGCAGGGACAGGGGGGGCTTTCTTT. Translated: CASSLAGTGGAFF. The chain has TRBV12-3 or TRBV12-4 and TRBJ1-1; TRBD1 matches 11 bases. V shed 0 bases and J 11 bases; nucleotides not matched to a gene: 2. The CDR3 is 13 amino acids.

This clonotype was counted ten times or more. This rearrangement joins TRBV5-1 to TRBJ2-3; D is undetermined. Trimming removed 0 bases at V and 6 bases at J, with 11 bases between. CDR3 length: 14 amino acids. From germline, CDR1 is SGHRS and CDR2 YFSETQ. The CDR3 reads CASSLEGPGDTQYF. The CDR3 nucleotides are TGCGCCAGCAGCTTGGAAGGTCCTGGCGATACGCAGTATTTT.

This clonotype was seen more than once but under ten times. This clone may be a read error of a much larger clone one base away. The CDR3 does not close with the conserved phenylalanine or tryptophan, likely indicating a read error. This chain connects TRBV11-2 to TRBJ2-2, with D hard to call. Trimming took 5 bases from V and 5 from J, leaving 9 bases between them. The germline V gene has CDR1 SGHAT and CDR2 FQNNGV. The CDR3 contains 13 residues. DNA for the CDR3: TGTGCCAGCAGCCCCGATCGTACCGGGGAGCTGTTTCTT. It is translated as CASSPDRTGELFL.

The sample holds many counts of this clonotype. The CDR3 DNA reads as TGTGCCAGCAGTGAAAACAGGGGTGGCTATGGCTACACCTTC. This gives the protein CASSENRGGYGYTF. The chain combines TRBV2 with TRBJ1-2; 7 nucleotides align to TRBD1. In germline, CDR1 is SNHLY, CDR2 FYNNEI. CDR3 length: 14 residues. After removal of 2 bases from V and 4 bases from J, the junction contained 4 bases not matched to a gene.

About this clonotype itself: Possible read error: a much larger clone is one base away. The V and J genes are TRBV20-1 and TRBJ2-2; TRBD2 might be the D (6 bases). The CDR3 sequence is 16 residues long. Germline CDR1 is DFQATT and CDR2 is SNEGSKA (reference sequence). This CDR3 is CAGWGVRWGHTGELFF. In DNA form, the CDR3 reads TGCGCTGGGTGGGGGGTCCGGTGGGGTCACACCGGGGAGCTGTTTTTT.

This clonotype appeared a few times. The chain links TRBV3-1 to TRBJ2-2; tentatively, D is TRBD1 or TRBD2 (5 bases each). This CDR3 is 14 amino acids long. Per germline, CDR1 LGHDT and CDR2 YNNKEL (reference sequence). Trimming pared 2 bases from V and 7 bases from J, leaving 11 bases between. The CDR3 nucleotides are TGTGCCAGCAGCCAAAAAATGGGGGTCGGGGAGCTGTTTTTT. It translates to CASSQKMGVGELFF.

This clonotype was seen many times. CDR3 region: CASSLSSDTYNEQFF. The CDR3 nucleotides are TGTGCCAGCAGCTTATCAAGCGACACCTACAATGAGCAGTTCTTC. The genes are TRBV11-2 and TRBJ2-1, with D hard to call. This CDR3 has 15 amino acids. V dropped 2 bases and J dropped 2 bases, with 10 bases sitting between them. CDR1 is SGHAT, CDR2 FQNNGV, per germline.

The chain joins TRBV7-2 to TRBJ2-7, with no clear D. The J call may be wrong; the DNA end is better matched by TRBJ2-1. This CDR3 has 14 residues. The germline V gene has CDR1 SGHTA and CDR2 FQGNSA. CDR3 amino acids: CASSLGGNPYEQFF. The DNA for the CDR3 is TGTGCCAGCAGCTTAGGCGGCAACCCCTACGAGCAGTTCTTC.

For this clonotype: A junction boundary mismatches the germline segment, possibly from a read error. V is TRBV5-1 and J is TRBJ2-5; D possibly uses TRBD1 or TRBD2 (5 bases each). CDR1 is SGHRS, CDR2 YFSETQ, per germline. This CDR3 is 14 amino acids long. CDR3 loop: CAGSFSGRQETQYF. Here the CDR3 DNA reads TGCGCCGGCAGCTTTTCGGGGCGACAAGAGACCCAGTACTTC.

This clonotype was recorded a few times. V and J are TRBV30 and TRBJ1-1; D is ambiguous. Germline CDR1 GTSNPN, CDR2 SVGIG (reference sequence). Deletions cut 5 bases from V and 0 bases from J, with 13 bases between. This CDR3 is built from 14 residues. Written as DNA, the CDR3 is TGTGCCTGGTCCCCGGGCCATATGAACACTGAAGCTTTCTTT. It encodes CAWSPGHMNTEAFF.

The chain couples TRBV7-3 to TRBJ2-2; 9 nucleotides match TRBD1. Trimming cost V 5 bases and J 7 bases; bases outside gene matches: 11. Per germline, CDR1 SGHTA and CDR2 FQGTGA. The CDR3 covers 16 residues. The CDR3 region is CASSPWLQGAGGELFF. In DNA, the CDR3 is TGTGCCAGCAGCCCCTGGTTACAGGGGGCTGGCGGGGAGCTGTTTTTT.